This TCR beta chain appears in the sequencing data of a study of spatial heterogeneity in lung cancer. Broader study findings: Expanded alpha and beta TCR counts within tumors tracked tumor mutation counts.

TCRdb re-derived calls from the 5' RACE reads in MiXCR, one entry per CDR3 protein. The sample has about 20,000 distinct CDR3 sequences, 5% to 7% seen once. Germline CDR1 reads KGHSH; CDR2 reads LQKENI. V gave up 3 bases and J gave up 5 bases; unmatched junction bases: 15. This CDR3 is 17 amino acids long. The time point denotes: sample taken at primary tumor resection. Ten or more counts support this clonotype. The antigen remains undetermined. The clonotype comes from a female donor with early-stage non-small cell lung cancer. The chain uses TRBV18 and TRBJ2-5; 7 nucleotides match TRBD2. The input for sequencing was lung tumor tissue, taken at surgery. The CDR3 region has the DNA TGTGCCAGCTCACCGCTCGGAGAAGCGGGACTGGGGGAGACCCAGTACTTC. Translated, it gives CASSPLGEAGLGETQYF. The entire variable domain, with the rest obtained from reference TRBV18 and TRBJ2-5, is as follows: NAGVMQNPRHLVRRRGQEARLRCSPMKGHSHVYWYRQLPEEGLKFMVYLQKENIIDESGMPKERFSAEFPKEGPSILRIQQVVRGDSAAYFCASSPLGEAGLGETQYFGPGTRLLVL.